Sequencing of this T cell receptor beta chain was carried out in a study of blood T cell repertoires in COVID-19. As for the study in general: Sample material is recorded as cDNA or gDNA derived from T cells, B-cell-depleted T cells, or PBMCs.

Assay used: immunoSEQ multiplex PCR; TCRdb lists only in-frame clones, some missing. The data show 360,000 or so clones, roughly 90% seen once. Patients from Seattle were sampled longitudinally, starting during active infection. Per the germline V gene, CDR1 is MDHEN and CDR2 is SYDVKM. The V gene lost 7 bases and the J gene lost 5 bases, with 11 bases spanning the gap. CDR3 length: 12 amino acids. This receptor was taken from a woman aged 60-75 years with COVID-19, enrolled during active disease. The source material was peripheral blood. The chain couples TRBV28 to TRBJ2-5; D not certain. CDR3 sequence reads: CASNAFRETQYF. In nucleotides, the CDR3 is TGTGCCAGCAACGCCTTCAGGGAGACCCAGTACTTC.